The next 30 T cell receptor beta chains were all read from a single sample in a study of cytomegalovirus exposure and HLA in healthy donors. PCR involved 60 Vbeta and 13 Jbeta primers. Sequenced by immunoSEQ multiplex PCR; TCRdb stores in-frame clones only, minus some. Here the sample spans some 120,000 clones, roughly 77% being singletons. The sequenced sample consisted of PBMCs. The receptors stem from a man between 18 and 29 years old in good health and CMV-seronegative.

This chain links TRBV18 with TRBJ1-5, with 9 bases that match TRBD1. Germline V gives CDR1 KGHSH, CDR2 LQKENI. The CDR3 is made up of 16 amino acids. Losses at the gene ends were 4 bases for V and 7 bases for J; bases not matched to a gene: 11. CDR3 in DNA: TGTGCCAGCTCACGCGCTCAGGGACAGGGAAAACAGCCCCAGCATTTT. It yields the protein CASSRAQGQGKQPQHF.

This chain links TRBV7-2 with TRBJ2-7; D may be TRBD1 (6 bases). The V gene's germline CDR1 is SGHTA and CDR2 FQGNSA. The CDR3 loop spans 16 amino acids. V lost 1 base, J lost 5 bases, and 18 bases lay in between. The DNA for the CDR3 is TGTGCCAGCAGCTTAGAGTTTAAAGCAGGGGTCGACGAGCAGTACTTC. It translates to CASSLEFKAGVDEQYF.

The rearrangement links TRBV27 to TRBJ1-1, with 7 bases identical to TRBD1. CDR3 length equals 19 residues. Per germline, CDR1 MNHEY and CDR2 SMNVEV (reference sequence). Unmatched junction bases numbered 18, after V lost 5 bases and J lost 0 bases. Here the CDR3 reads CASSPSTGSTWDMNTEAFF. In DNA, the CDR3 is TGTGCCAGCAGTCCATCGACAGGGTCCACCTGGGATATGAACACTGAAGCTTTCTTT.

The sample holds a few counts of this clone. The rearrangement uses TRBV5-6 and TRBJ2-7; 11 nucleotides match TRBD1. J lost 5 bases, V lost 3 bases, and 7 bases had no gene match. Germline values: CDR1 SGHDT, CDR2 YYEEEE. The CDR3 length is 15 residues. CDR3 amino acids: CASSWTGTGGHEQYF. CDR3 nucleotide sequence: TGTGCCAGCAGCTGGACCGGGACAGGGGGGCACGAGCAGTACTTC.

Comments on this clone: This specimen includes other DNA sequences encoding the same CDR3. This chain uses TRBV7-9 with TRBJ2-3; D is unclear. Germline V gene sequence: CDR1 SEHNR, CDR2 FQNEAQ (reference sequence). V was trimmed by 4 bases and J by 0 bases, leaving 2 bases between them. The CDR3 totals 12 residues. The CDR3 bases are TGTGCCAGCAGCTCTAGCACAGATACGCAGTATTTT. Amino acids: CASSSSTDTQYF. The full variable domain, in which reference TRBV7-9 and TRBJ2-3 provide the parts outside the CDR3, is DTGVSQNPRHKITKRGQNVTFRCDPISEHNRLYWYRQTLGQGPEFLTYFQNEAQLEKSRLLSDRFSAERPKGSFSTLEIQRTEQGDSAMYLCASSSSTDTQYFGPGTRLTVL.

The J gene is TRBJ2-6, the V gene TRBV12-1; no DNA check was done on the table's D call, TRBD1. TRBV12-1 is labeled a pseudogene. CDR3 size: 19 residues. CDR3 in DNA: TGTGCCAGCAGCTTTAGAGACAGGGGCGATTATCGGGAGGCCAACGTCCTGACTTTC. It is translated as CASSFRDRGDYREANVLTF.

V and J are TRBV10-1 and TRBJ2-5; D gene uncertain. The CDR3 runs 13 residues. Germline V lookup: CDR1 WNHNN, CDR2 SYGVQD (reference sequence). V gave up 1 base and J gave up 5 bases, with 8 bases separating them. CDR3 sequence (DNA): TGCGCCAGCAGTGAGTACCGGTGGGAGACCCAGTACTTC. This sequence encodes CASSEYRWETQYF.

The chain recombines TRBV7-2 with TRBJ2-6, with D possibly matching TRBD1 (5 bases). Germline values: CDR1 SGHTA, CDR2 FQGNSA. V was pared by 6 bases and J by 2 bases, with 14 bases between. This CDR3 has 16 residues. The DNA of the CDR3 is TGTGCCAGCAGTCAAACAGGAAAACCTGGGGCCAACGTCCTGACTTTC. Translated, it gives CASSQTGKPGANVLTF.

The CDR3 nucleotides read TGTGCCAGCAGTTACTCAGGGGATCTCCATCAGCCCCAGCATTTT. This translates into CASSYSGDLHQPQHF. The chain has TRBV6-5 and TRBJ1-5, with TRBD1 as a possible D gene (5 bases). Trimming left V 0 bases short and J 5 bases short, with 11 bases between. Germline V gene lookup returns CDR1 MNHEY and CDR2 SVGAGI. This CDR3 has 15 amino acids.

The CDR3, as DNA: TGTGCCAGCAGTCCCCCGGAGACCCAGTACTTC. As protein: CASSPPETQYF. The chain employs TRBV5-8 and TRBJ2-5; D unresolved. The CDR3 runs to 11 residues. CDR1 SGHTS and CDR2 YDEGEE come from the germline V gene. Trimming removed 5 bases at V and 5 bases at J, with 7 bases between.

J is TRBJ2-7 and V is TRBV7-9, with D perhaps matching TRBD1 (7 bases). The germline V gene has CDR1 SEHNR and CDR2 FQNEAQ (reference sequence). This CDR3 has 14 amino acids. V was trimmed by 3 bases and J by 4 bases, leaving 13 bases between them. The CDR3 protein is CASSFRGERYEQYF. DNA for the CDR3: TGTGCCAGCAGCTTCAGGGGGGAACGGTACGAGCAGTACTTC.

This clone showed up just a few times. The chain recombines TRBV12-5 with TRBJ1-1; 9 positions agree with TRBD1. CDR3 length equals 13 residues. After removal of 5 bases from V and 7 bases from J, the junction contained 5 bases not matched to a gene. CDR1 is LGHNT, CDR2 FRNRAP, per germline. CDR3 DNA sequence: TGTGCTAGTGGTCTCGGGACAGGGTTTGAAGCTTTCTTT. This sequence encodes CASGLGTGFEAFF.

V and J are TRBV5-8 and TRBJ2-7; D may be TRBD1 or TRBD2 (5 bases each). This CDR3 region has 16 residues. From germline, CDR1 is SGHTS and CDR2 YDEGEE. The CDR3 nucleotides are TGTGTTAGCAGCCTGGCGGGTTCGGCAGGGATCTACGAGCAGTACTTC. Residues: CVSSLAGSAGIYEQYF.

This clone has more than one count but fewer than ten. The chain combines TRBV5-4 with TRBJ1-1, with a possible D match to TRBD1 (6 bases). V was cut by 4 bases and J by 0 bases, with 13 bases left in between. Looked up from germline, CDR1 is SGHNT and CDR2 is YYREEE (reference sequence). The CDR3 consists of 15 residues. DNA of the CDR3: TGTGCCAGCAGCCCTCCACAGGGCATGAACACTGAAGCTTTCTTT. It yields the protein CASSPPQGMNTEAFF.

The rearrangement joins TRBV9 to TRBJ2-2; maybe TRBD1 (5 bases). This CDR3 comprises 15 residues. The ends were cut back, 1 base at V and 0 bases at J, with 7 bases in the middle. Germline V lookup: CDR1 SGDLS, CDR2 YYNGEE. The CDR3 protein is CASSVQGANTGELFF. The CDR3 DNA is TGTGCCAGCAGCGTACAAGGGGCGAACACCGGGGAGCTGTTTTTT.

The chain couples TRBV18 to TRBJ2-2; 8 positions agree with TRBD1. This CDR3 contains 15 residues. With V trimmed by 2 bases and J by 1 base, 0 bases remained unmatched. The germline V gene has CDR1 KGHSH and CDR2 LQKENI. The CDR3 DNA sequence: TGTGCCAGCTCACCAGGGACAGGGAACACCGGGGAGCTGTTTTTT. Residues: CASSPGTGNTGELFF.

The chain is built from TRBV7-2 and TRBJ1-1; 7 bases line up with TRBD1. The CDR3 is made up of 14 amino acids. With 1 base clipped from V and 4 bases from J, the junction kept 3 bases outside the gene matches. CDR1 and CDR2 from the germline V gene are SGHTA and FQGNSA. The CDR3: CASSLDPGGTEAFF. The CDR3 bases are TGTGCCAGCAGCTTAGATCCAGGGGGCACTGAAGCTTTCTTT.

CDR3 in amino acids: CASSLEKGQGNSPLHF. The DNA for the CDR3 is TGTGCCAGCAGCTTAGAGAAGGGACAGGGGAATTCACCCCTCCACTTT. The rearrangement uses TRBV7-6 and TRBJ1-6, with 10 bases lining up with TRBD1. The CDR3 covers 16 residues. Looked up from germline, CDR1 is SGHVS and CDR2 is FNYEAQ. V shed 1 base and J 7 bases; nucleotides not matched to a gene: 4. The full variable domain, rest sourced from reference TRBV7-6 and TRBJ1-6, is GAGVSQSPRYKVTKRGQDVALRCDPISGHVSLYWYRQALGQGPEFLTYFNYEAQQDKSGLPNDRFSAERPEGSISTLTIQRTEQRDSAMYRCASSLEKGQGNSPLHFGNGTRLTVT.

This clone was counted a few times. DNA for the CDR3: TGTGCCAGTAGTAGGCTAGCGGGGGTCGGGGAGCAGTACTTC. It codes for CASSRLAGVGEQYF. The rearrangement links TRBV19 to TRBJ2-7, with TRBD2 identical over 10 bases. There are 14 residues in the CDR3. V shed 4 bases and J 7 bases; nucleotides not matched to a gene: 7. In germline, CDR1 is LNHDA, CDR2 SQIVND (reference sequence).

The CDR3 coding sequence is TGTGCCAGCAGTTACTTCGGACAGGGTCTCGGCAATGAGCAGTTCTTC. Its protein product is CASSYFGQGLGNEQFF. The J gene is TRBJ2-1, the V gene TRBV6-5; 8 bases match TRBD1. Germline V gene data show CDR1 as MNHEY and CDR2 as SVGAGI. Unmatched junction bases numbered 8, after V lost 1 base and J lost 6 bases. This CDR3 comprises 16 residues.

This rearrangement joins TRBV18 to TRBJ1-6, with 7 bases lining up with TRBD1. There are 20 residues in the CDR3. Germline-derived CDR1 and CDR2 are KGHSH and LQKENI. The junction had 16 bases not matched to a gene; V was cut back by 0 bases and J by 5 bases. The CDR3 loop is CASSPPGTASNPGNNSPLHF. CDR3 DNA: TGTGCCAGCTCACCACCGGGGACAGCCTCCAACCCGGGCAATAATTCACCCCTCCACTTT.

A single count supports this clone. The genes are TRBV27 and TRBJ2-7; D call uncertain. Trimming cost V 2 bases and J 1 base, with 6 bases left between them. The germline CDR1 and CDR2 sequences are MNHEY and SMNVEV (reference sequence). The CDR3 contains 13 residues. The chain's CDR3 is CASSLGLSYEQYF. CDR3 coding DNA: TGTGCCAGCAGTTTAGGGCTTTCCTACGAGCAGTACTTC.

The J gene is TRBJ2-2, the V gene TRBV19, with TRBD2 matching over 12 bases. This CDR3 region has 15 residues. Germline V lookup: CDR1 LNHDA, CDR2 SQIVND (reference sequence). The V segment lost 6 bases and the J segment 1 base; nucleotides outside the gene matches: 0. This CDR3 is CASRTSGGNTGELFF. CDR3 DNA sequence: TGTGCCAGTAGGACTAGCGGGGGGAACACCGGGGAGCTGTTTTTT.

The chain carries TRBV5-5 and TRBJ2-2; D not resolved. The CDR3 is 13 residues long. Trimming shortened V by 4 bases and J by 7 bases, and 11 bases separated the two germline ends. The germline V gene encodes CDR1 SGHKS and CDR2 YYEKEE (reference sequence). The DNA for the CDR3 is TGTGCCAGCAGCCCCGCGGTATACGGGGAGCTGTTTTTT. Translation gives CASSPAVYGELFF.

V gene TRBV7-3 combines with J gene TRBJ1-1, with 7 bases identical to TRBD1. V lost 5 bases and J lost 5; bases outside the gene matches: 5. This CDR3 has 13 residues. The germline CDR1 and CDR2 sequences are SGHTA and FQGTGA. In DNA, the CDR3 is TGTGCCAGCAGCCCACTGACAGGGACTGAAGCTTTCTTT. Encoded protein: CASSPLTGTEAFF. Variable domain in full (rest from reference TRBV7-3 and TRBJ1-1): GAGVSQTPSNKVTEKGKYVELRCDPISGHTALYWYRQSLGQGPEFLIYFQGTGAADDSGLPNDRFFAVRPEGSVSTLKIQRTERGDSAVYLCASSPLTGTEAFFGQGTRLTVV.

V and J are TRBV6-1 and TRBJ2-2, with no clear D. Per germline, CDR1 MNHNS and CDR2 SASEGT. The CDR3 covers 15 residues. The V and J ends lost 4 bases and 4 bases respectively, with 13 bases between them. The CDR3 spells CASSGILPGTGELFF. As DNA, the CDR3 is TGTGCCAGCAGTGGAATTTTACCGGGCACCGGGGAGCTGTTTTTT.

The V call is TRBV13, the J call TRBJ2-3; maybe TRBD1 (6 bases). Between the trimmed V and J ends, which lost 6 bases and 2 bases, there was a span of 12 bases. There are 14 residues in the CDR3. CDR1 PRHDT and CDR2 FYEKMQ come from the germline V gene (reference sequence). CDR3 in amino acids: CASSLWGPTDTQYF. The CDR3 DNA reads TGTGCCAGCAGTTTGTGGGGGCCCACAGATACGCAGTATTTT.

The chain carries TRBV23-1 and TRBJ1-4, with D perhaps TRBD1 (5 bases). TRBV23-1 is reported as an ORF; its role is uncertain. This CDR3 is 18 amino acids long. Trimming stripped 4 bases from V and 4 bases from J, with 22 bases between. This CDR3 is CASSPPSVGTGGNEKLFF. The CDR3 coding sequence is TGCGCCAGCAGTCCCCCTAGCGTCGGGACTGGGGGTAATGAAAAACTGTTTTTT.

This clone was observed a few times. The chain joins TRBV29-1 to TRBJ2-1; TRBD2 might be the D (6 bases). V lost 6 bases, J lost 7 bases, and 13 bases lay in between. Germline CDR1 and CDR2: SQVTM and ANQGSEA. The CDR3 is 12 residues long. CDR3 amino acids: CSVAGFTNEQFF. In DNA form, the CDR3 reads TGCAGCGTGGCGGGATTTACAAATGAGCAGTTCTTC.

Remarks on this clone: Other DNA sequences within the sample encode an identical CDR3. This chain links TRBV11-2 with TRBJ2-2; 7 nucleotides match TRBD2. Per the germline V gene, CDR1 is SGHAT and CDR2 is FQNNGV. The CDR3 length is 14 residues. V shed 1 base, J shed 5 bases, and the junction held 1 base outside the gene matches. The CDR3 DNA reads TGTGCCAGCAGCTTAGCGGGGGGAACCGGGGAGCTGTTTTTT. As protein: CASSLAGGTGELFF.